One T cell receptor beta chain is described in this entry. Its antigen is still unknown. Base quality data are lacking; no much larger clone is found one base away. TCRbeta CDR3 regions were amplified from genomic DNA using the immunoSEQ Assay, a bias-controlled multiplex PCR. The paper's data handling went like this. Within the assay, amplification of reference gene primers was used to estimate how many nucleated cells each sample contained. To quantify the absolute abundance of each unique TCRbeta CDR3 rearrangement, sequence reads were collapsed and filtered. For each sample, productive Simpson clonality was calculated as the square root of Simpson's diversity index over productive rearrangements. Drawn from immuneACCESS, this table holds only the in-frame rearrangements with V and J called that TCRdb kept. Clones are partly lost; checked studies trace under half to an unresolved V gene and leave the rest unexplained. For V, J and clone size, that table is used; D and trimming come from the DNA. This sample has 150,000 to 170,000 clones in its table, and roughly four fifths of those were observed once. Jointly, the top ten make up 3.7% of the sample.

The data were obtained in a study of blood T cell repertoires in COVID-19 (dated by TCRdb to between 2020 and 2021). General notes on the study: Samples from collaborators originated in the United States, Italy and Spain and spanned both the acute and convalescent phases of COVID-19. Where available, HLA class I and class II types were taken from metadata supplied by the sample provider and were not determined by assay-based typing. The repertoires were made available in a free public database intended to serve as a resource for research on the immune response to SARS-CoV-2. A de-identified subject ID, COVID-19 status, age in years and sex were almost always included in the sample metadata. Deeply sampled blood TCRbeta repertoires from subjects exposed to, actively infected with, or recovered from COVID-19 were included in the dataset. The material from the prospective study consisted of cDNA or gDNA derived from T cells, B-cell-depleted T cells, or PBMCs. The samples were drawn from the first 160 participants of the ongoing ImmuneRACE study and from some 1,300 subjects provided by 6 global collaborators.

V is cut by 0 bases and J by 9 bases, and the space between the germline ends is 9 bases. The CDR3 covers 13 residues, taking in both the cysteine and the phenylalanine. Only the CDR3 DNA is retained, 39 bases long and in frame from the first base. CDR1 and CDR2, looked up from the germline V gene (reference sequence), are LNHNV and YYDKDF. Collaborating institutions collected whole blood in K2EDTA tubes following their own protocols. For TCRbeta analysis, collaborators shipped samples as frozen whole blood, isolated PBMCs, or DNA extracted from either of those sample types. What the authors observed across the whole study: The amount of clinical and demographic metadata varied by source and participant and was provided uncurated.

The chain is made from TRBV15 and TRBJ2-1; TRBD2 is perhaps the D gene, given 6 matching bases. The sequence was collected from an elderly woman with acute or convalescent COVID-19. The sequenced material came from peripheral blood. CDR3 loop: CATSRDSGAEQFF. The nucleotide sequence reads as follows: TGTGCCACCAGCAGAGACTCGGGAGCTGAGCAGTTCTTC.